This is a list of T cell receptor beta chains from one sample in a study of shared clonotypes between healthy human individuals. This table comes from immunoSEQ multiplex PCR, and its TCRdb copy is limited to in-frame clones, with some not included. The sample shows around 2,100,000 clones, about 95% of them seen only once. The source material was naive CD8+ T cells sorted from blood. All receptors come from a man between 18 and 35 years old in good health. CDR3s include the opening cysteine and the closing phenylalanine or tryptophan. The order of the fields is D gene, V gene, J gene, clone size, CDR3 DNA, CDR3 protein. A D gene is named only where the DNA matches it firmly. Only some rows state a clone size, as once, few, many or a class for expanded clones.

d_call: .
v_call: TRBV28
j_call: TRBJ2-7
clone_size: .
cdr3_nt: TGTGCCAGCAGTTCGAACTCCCACGAGCAGTACTTC
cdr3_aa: CASSSNSHEQYF

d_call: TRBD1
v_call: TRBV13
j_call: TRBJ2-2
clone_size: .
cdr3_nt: TGTGCCAGCAGCACCCGGGACAGGGGATACACCGGGGAGCTGTTTTTT
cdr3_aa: CASSTRDRGYTGELFF

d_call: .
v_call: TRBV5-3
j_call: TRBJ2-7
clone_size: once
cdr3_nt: TGTGCCAGCTTACCCCTGGCGCGCTACGAGCAGTACTTC
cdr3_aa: CASLPLARYEQYF

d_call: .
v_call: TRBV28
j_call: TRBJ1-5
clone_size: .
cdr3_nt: TGTGCCAGCAGTATCCTTCCTGGGGGAGGCAGGCAGCCCCAGCATTTT
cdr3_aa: CASSILPGGGRQPQHF

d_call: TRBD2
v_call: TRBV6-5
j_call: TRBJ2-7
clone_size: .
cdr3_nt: TGTGCCAGCAGGCTAGCGGGAGGGTCACTCGAGCAGTACTTC
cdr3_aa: CASRLAGGSLEQYF

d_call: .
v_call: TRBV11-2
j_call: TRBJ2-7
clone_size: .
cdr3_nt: TGTGCCAGCAGCTTAGTTCTAGATGCCTACGAGCAGTACTTC
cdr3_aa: CASSLVLDAYEQYF

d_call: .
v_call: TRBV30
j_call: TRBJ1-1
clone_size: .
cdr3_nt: TGTGCCTGGACCGTCGGGGGGCACACTGAAGCTTTCTTT
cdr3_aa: CAWTVGGHTEAFF

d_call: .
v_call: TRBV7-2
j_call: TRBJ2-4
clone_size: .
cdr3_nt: TGTGCCAGCAGCTTAGTACAGGCGTGGGACATTCAGTACTTC
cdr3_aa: CASSLVQAWDIQYF

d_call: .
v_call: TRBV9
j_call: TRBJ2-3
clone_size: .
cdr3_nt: TGTGCCAGCAGCTTGAATGCAGATACGCAGTATTTT
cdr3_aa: CASSLNADTQYF

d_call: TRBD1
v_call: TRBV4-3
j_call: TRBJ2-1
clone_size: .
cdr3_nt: TGCGCCAGCAGCCCGACGGCAGGGACAGGCAATGAGCAGTTCTTC
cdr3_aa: CASSPTAGTGNEQFF

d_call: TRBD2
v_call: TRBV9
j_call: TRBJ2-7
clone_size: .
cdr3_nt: TGTGCCAGCAGCGCAGGACTAGCACCTACCTACGAGCAGTACTTC
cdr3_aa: CASSAGLAPTYEQYF

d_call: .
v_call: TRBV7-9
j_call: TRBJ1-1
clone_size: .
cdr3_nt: TGTGCCAGCAGCTTAGGGGGGGCACACACTGAAGCTTTCTTT
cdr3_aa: CASSLGGAHTEAFF

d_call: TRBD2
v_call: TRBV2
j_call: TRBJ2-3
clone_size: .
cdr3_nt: TGTGCCAGCAGTGGACTCCTAGCGGGGGGGCTCACAGATACGCAGTATTTT
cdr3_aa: CASSGLLAGGLTDTQYF

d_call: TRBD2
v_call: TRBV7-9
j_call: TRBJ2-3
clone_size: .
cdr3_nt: TGTGCCAGCAGCTTGGCTAGCGGGGCAGATACGCAGTATTTT
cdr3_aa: CASSLASGADTQYF

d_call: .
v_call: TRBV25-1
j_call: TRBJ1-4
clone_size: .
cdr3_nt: TGTGCCAGCAGTGAATATAAGGGGGAAAAACTGTTTTTT
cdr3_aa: CASSEYKGEKLFF

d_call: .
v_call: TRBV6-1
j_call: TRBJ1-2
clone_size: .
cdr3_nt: TGTGCCAGCAGTGAGGGACGGGGATTTTATGGCTACACCTTC
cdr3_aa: CASSEGRGFYGYTF

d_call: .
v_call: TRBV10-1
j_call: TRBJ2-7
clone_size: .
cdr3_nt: TGCGCCAGCAGTGAGGGCGGGATCCACGAGCAGTACTTC
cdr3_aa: CASSEGGIHEQYF

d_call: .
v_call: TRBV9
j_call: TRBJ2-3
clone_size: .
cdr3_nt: TGTGCCAGCAGCGTAGCTTCAGGGATTACAGATACGCAGTATTTT
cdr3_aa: CASSVASGITDTQYF

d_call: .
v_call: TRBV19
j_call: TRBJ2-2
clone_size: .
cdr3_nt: TGTGCCAGTAGTATAGGGCTTAACACCGGGGAGCTGTTTTTT
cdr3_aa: CASSIGLNTGELFF

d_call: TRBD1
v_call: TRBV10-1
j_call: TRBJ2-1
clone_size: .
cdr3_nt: TGCGCCAGCAGTGACGGGCCTGCGAGGGGGCACTACAATGAGCAGTTCTTC
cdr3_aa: CASSDGPARGHYNEQFF

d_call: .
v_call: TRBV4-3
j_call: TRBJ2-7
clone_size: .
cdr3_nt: TGCGCCAGCAGCCAAGTTGTTGGGACAACCTACGAGCAGTACTTC
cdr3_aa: CASSQVVGTTYEQYF

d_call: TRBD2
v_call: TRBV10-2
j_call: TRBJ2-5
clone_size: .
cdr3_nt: TGCGCCAGCAGTGACCTCACTAGCGGTCAAGAGACCCAGTACTTC
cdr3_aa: CASSDLTSGQETQYF

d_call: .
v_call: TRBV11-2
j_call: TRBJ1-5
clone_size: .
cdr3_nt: TGTGCCAGCAGCCAGGACCCCGGGCAGCCCCAGCATTTT
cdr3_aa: CASSQDPGQPQHF

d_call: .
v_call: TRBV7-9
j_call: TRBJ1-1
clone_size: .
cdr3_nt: TGTGCCAGCAGCTCACCCGACAGCGCTAACACTGAAGCTTTCTTT
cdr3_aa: CASSSPDSANTEAFF

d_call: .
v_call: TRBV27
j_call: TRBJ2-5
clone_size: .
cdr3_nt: TGTGCCAGCAGTTTAAGTTCGGCGCAGGAGACCCAGTACTTC
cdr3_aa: CASSLSSAQETQYF

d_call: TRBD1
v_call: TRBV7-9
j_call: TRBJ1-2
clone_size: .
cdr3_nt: TGTGCCAGCAGCACCGGGACAGGGTCCTATGGCTACACCTTC
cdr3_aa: CASSTGTGSYGYTF

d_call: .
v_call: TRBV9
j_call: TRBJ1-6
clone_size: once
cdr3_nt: TGTGCCAGCAGCGTAGAGAATTCACCCCTCCACTTT
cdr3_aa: CASSVENSPLHF

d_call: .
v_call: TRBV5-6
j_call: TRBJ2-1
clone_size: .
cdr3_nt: TGTGCCAGCAGCTTGGGCTCCATGATGAATGAGCAGTTCTTC
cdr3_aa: CASSLGSMMNEQFF

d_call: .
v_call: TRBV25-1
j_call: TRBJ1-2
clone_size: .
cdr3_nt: TGTGCCAGCAGTGGGCCGGCGGAATATGGCTACACCTTC
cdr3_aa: CASSGPAEYGYTF

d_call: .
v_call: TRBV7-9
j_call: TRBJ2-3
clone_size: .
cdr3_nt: TGTGCCAGCAGCTGGGCGGGGCCCGGGGATACGCAGTATTTT
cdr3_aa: CASSWAGPGDTQYF

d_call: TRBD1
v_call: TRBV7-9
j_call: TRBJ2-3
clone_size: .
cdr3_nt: TGTGCCAGCGCCTTAGGGACAGGGCTTATAGATACGCAGTATTTT
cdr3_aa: CASALGTGLIDTQYF

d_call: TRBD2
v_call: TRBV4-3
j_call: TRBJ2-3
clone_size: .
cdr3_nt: TGCGCCAGCAGCCAAGGGTGGACTAGCGGCGGGATCGAAACATTCACAGATACGCAGTATTTT
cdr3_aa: CASSQGWTSGGIETFTDTQYF

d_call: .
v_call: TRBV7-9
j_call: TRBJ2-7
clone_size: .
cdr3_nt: TGTGCCAGCAGCCTTCAGGACGCCAGCTCCTACGAGCAGTACTTC
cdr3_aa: CASSLQDASSYEQYF

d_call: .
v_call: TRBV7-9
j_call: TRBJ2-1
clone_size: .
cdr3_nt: TGTGCCAGCGGACTTAACCGAATCGTGGTGAATGAGCAGTTCTTC
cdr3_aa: CASGLNRIVVNEQFF

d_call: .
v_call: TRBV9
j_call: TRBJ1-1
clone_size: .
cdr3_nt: TGTGCCAGCAGCGGAGTGGGCAACACTGAAGCTTTCTTT
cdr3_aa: CASSGVGNTEAFF